This is a list of T cell receptor beta chains from one sample in a study of shared clonotypes between healthy human individuals. The assay was immunoSEQ multiplex PCR, and TCRdb's table has in-frame clones only and misses some. Among some 2,500,000 clones listed, 93% were seen once. Sequenced material: naive CD4+ T cells from PBMCs. These TCRs come from a man between 18 and 35 years old in good health. Some clones in this sample may be carry-over from other donors' samples. Each CDR3 is given with its conserved first and last residue. Each record gives: D gene, J gene, V gene, CDR3 protein. The D gene is left open where the match is weak.

>.|TRBJ1-2|TRBV5-1
CASSLGQDILANYGYTF
>.|TRBJ2-2|TRBV5-1
CASSLSFTGELFF
>.|TRBJ2-3|TRBV7-2
CASSLDFSRDTQYF
>.|TRBJ2-5|TRBV27
CASSFQGLETQYF
>TRBD1|TRBJ2-2|TRBV7-6
CASSLFEAGGSGELFF
>.|TRBJ2-1|TRBV6-1
CASNSLQNEQFF
>.|TRBJ1-4|TRBV14
CASSQEAPGEKLFF
>TRBD2|TRBJ2-7|TRBV19
CASSTGSGRAGYEQYF
>TRBD1|TRBJ2-7|TRBV7-8
CASSIGQGAYEQYF
>TRBD2|TRBJ2-1|TRBV28
CASSPAASGSYNEQFF
>.|TRBJ2-2|TRBV10-3
CAAGAEDTGELFF
>.|TRBJ2-1|TRBV7-9
CASSLAPFNEQFF
>TRBD2|TRBJ2-4|TRBV7-2
CASSPIAGTKNIQYF
>TRBD2|TRBJ2-3|TRBV18
CASSPWVAGASTDTQYF
>TRBD2|TRBJ2-7|TRBV4-2
CASSHSTSGTSYEQYF
>.|TRBJ1-5|TRBV4-3
CASSRGPDQPQHF
>.|TRBJ2-7|TRBV28
CASSSQGREQYF
>.|TRBJ1-5|TRBV11-2
CASSLVGGNQPQHF
>TRBD2|TRBJ2-3|TRBV4-1
CASSQFGLATDTQYF
>.|TRBJ2-3|TRBV9
CASSVGGEFVDTQYF
>TRBD2|TRBJ2-7|TRBV5-4
CASSPGLAGVRGEQYF
>TRBD1|TRBJ2-7|TRBV28
CASITGGMYEQYF